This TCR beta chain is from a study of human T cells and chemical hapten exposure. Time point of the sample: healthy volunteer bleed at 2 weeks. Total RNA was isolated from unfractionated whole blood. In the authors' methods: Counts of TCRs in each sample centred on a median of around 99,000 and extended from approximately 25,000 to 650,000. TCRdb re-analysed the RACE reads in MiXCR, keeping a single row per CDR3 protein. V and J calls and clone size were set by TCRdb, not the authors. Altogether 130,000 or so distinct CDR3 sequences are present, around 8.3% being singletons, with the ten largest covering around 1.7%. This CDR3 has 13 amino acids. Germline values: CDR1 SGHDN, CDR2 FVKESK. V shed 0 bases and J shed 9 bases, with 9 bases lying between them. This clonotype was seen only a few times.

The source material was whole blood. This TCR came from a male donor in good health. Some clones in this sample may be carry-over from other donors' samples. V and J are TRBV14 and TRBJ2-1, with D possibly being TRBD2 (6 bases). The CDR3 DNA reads TGTGCCAGCAGCCAAGATTACGGGGGTGAGCAGTTCTTC. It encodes CASSQDYGGEQFF.